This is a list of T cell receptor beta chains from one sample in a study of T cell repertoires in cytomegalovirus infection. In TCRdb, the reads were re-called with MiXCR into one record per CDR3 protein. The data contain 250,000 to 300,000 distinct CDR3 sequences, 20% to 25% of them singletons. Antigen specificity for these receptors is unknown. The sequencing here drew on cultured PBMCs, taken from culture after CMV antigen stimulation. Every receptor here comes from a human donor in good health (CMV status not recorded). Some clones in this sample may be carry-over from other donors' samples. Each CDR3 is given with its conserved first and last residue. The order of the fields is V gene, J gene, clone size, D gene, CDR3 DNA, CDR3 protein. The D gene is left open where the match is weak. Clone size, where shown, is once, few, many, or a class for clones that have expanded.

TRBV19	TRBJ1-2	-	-	TGTGCCAGTAGTACACTCACGGACACCCATGGAAACTATGGCTACACCTTC	CASSTLTDTHGNYGYTF
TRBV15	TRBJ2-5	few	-	TGTGCCACCAGCAGAGTAGCCAGTTTTGAGACCCAGTACTTC	CATSRVASFETQYF
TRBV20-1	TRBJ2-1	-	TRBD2	TGCAGTGCGTACCGACTAGCTCCGGGAGACAACAATGAGCAGTTCTTC	CSAYRLAPGDNNEQFF
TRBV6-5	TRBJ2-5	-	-	TGTGCCAGCAGTTACTCAGCAGGGGCGGGGACCCAGTACTTC	CASSYSAGAGTQYF
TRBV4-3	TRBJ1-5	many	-	TGCGCCAGCAGCCAAGAACGGGGTCAGCCCCAGCATTTT	CASSQERGQPQHF
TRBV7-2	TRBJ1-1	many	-	TGTGCCAGCAGTTCTGGACAGACCACTGAAGCTTTCTTT	CASSSGQTTEAFF
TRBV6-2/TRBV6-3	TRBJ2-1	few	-	TGTGCCAGCAGTTACCCGCCCCCCTATTTTGATGAGCAGTTCTTC	CASSYPPPYFDEQFF
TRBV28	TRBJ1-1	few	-	TGTGCCAGCAGCACACAGGGTCTGAACACTGAAGCTTTCTTT	CASSTQGLNTEAFF
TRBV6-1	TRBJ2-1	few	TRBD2	TGTGCCAGCACCACTAGCGGAGGATCCTCGCCTGAGCAGTTCTTC	CASTTSGGSSPEQFF
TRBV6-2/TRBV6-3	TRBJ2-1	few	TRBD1	TGTGCCAGCAGTCTACAGGGGACCAATGAGCAGTTCTTC	CASSLQGTNEQFF
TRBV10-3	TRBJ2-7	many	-	TGTGCCATCAGTGAGACGGAGGTGGTGCAGTACTTC	CAISETEVVQYF
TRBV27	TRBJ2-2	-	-	TGTGCCAGCAGTTTTCCCGGGCGGGCCGGGGAGCTGTTTTTT	CASSFPGRAGELFF
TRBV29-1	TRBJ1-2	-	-	TGCAGCGTCGGCAGGGATGGCGGGTATGGCTACACCTTC	CSVGRDGGYGYTF
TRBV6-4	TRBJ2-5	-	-	TGTGCCAGCAGTGACCGGCGGAAAGGAGGAGGAGAGACCCAGTACTTC	CASSDRRKGGGETQYF
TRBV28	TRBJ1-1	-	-	TGTGCCAGCGTTGCGGGGGGCTCGGGGACTGAAGCTTTCTTT	CASVAGGSGTEAFF
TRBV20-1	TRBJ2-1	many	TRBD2	TGCAGTGCTAAGGGCCGGGACTACTCCTACAATGAGCAGTTCTTC	CSAKGRDYSYNEQFF
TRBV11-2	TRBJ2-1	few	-	TGTGCCAGCAGCTTATGGGGCCAAGGGGCGAATGAGCAGTTCTTC	CASSLWGQGANEQFF
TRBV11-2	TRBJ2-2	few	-	TGTGCCAGCAGCTTAGATGTCAGCAACACCGGGGAGCTGTTTTTT	CASSLDVSNTGELFF
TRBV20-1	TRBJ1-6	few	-	TGCAGTGCTTGGGGACGTGTCAATAATTCACCCCTCCACTTT	CSAWGRVNNSPLHF
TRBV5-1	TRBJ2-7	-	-	TGCGCCAGCAGCTTGGATCCCTCCCGGCCAACGAAATACGAGCAGTACTTC	CASSLDPSRPTKYEQYF
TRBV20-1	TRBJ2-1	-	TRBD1	TGCAGTGCTACTCACCCTAAAAAGACAGGGGGGAGCAATGAGCAGTTCTTC	CSATHPKKTGGSNEQFF
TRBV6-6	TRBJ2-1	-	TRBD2	TGTGCCAGCACCCCCGGGACTAGCGGGAACAATGAGCAGTTCTTC	CASTPGTSGNNEQFF
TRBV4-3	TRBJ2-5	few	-	TGCGCCAGCAGCCAGGCCCGGGACTTGGATTGGGAGACCCAGTACTTC	CASSQARDLDWETQYF
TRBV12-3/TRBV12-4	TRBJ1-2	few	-	TGTGCCAGCAGTTTAACAGGAGAGCACTATGGCTACACCTTC	CASSLTGEHYGYTF
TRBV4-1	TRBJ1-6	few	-	TGCGCCAGCAGCCAAGCTCCGGGTTCACCCCTCCACTTT	CASSQAPGSPLHF
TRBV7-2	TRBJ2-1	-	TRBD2	TGTGCCAGCAGCTTAGCCTCAGCGGGAGGTTTCAATGAGCAGTTCTTC	CASSLASAGGFNEQFF
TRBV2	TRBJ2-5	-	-	TGTGCCAGCGGAACGGGAACTGAGACCCAGTACTTC	CASGTGTETQYF
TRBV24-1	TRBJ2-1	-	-	TGTGCCACCAGTGAGTGGTCGGGTAGCAATGAGCAGTTCTTC	CATSEWSGSNEQFF
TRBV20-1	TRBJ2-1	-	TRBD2	TGCAGTGCTAGAGGTAGCGGGAGGTGGGGTGAGCAGTTCTTC	CSARGSGRWGEQFF
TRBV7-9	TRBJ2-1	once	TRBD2	TGTGCCAGCAGCCCCGGGACTAGCGGGAGGATCCACAATGAGCAGTTCTTC	CASSPGTSGRIHNEQFF
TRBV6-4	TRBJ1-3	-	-	TGTGCCAGCAGTGACTTCGGACACATCTCTGGAAACACCATATATTTT	CASSDFGHISGNTIYF
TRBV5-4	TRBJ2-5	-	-	TGTGCCAGCAGCTTAGACAGGATACAAGAGACCCAGTACTTC	CASSLDRIQETQYF